In its sample, the clone carrying this TCR beta chain was seen a few times. Its antigen is undetermined. Each CDR3 protein is one row after TCRdb ran MiXCR on the reads. The profile shows approximately 990,000 distinct CDR3 sequences, roughly 30% of them singletons. The data belong to a study of T cell repertoires in cytomegalovirus infection. Study context: Recently identified HLA-C-restricted CMV epitopes were among the peptides used. TCR beta signatures that were public indicated CMV infection and matching HLA type. Study conclusions and caveats: Clonotypes of TCR beta that were HLA-C-restricted and CMV-specific dominated the ex vivo response. Pooled public TCR beta family frequency picked out CMV carriers with the relevant HLA.

This CDR3 spans 14 amino acids. Germline V gene sequence: CDR1 PRHDT, CDR2 FYEKMQ (reference sequence). V dropped 5 bases and J dropped 0 bases, with 8 bases sitting between them. This TCR came from a human donor in good health (CMV status not recorded). Some clones in this sample may be carry-over from other donors' samples. The rearrangement links TRBV13 to TRBJ1-3; perhaps TRBD1 as D (5 bases). The material was cultured CD8+ T cells from PBMCs, obtained from culture after CMV antigen stimulation. The CDR3 protein is CASSAGISGNTIYF. DNA of the CDR3: TGTGCCAGCAGCGCAGGGATCTCTGGAAACACCATATATTTT.